The rows below give T cell receptor beta chains drawn from one sample of a study of Ad26.COV2.S vaccination and SARS-CoV-2 variants. Profiled with immunoSEQ multiplex PCR; TCRdb holds only in-frame clones, not every one. This repertoire shows over 400,000 clones, 80% to 95% found once; its top ten account for around 1.7%. Sequences were derived from peripheral blood, sampled in a trial of Ad26.COV2.S vaccine versus placebo. These receptors were collected from a person between 18 and 65 years old who received the Ad26.COV2.S COVID-19 vaccine or a placebo. CDR3s leave out the opening cysteine and the closing phenylalanine or tryptophan.

j_call: TRBJ1-2
v_call: TRBV6-6
cdr3_aa: ASRSGTGGYYGYT

j_call: TRBJ1-4
v_call: TRBV28
cdr3_aa: ASSEGSREKLF

j_call: TRBJ1-5
v_call: TRBV7-8
cdr3_aa: ASSLGSGEQPQH

j_call: TRBJ2-2
v_call: TRBV10-3
cdr3_aa: ATGLAYGELF

j_call: TRBJ2-1
v_call: TRBV5-1
cdr3_aa: ASSLDHGSYNEQF

j_call: TRBJ2-7
v_call: TRBV30
cdr3_aa: AWSVQDLPSYEQY

j_call: TRBJ2-2
v_call: TRBV6-5
cdr3_aa: ASSSDRANTGELF

j_call: TRBJ2-7
v_call: TRBV27
cdr3_aa: ASSFDSEGNEQY

j_call: TRBJ2-2
v_call: TRBV5-1
cdr3_aa: ASSLGTAAGELF

j_call: TRBJ1-6
v_call: TRBV9
cdr3_aa: ASSPAQGAAYNSPLH

j_call: TRBJ1-2
v_call: TRBV15
cdr3_aa: ATRKRVLDGYT

j_call: TRBJ1-1
v_call: TRBV4-2
cdr3_aa: ASSQGGNTEAF

j_call: TRBJ1-5
v_call: TRBV6-2/TRBV6-3
cdr3_aa: ASSQDWDRAHSNQPQH

j_call: TRBJ1-2
v_call: TRBV6-5
cdr3_aa: ASSIGTVGYT

j_call: TRBJ2-6
v_call: TRBV30
cdr3_aa: AWSVPDQLGANVLT

j_call: TRBJ1-3
v_call: TRBV28
cdr3_aa: ASSLWGGTGGNTIY